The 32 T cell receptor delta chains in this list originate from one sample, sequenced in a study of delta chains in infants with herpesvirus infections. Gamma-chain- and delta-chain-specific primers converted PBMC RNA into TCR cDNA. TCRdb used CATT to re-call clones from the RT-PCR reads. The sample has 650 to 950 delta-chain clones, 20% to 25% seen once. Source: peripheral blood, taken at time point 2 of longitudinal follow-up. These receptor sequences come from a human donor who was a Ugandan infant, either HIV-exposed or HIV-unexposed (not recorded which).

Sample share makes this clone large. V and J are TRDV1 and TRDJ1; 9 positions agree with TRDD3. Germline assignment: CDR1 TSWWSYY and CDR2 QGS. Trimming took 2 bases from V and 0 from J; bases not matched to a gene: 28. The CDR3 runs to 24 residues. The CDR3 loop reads CALGEYDHILTGGRKRQYTDKLIF. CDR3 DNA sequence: TGTGCTCTTGGGGAATATGACCACATCCTTACTGGGGGACGTAAAAGACAGTACACCGATAAACTCATCTTT.

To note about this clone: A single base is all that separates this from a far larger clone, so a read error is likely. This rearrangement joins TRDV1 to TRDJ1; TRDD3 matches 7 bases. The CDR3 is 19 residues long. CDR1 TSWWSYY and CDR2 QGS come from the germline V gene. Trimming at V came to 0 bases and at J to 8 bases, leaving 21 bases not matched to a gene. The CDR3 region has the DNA TGTGCTCTTGGGGAACTCTGGCCTTTTGGGGGACACCCGGTCGCGAAACTCATCTTT. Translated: CALGELWPFGGHPVAKLIF.

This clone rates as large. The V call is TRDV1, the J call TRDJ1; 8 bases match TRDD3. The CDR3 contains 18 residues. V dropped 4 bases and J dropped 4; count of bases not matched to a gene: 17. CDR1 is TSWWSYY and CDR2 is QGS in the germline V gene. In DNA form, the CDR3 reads TGTGCTCTTGGGGGAGCTACTACTGGGGGGCCCGGCAGCGATAAACTCATCTTT. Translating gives CALGGATTGGPGSDKLIF.

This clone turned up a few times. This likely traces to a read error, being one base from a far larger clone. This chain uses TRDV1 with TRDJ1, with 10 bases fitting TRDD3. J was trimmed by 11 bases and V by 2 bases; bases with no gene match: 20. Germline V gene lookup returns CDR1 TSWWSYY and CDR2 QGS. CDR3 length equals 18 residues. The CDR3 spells CALGEKAFPNWGISRLIF. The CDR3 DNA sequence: TGTGCTCTTGGGGAAAAGGCCTTCCCCAACTGGGGGATTAGTAGGCTCATCTTT.

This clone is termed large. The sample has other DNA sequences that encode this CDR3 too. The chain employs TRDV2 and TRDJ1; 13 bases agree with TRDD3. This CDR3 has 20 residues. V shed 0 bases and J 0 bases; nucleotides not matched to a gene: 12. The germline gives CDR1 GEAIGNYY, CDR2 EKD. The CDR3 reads CACDTVTGGYASQYTDKLIF. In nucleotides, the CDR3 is TGTGCCTGTGACACCGTAACTGGGGGATACGCCTCTCAGTACACCGATAAACTCATCTTT.

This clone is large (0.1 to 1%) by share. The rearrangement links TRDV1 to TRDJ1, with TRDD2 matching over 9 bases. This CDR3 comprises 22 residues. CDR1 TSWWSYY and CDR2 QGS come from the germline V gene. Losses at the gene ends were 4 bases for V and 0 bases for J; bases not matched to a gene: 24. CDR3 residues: CALGVREGLPTKAYLYTDKLIF. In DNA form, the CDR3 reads TGTGCTCTTGGGGTCCGGGAAGGCCTTCCTACGAAGGCCTACCTTTACACCGATAAACTCATCTTT.

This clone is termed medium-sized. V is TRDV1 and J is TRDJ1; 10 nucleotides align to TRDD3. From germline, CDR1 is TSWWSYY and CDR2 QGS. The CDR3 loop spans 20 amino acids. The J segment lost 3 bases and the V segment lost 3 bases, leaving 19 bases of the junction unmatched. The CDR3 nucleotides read TGTGCTCTTGGGGAGCGTCATTCGTTTGGGGGATACTACGAACCCGATAAACTCATCTTT. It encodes CALGERHSFGGYYEPDKLIF.

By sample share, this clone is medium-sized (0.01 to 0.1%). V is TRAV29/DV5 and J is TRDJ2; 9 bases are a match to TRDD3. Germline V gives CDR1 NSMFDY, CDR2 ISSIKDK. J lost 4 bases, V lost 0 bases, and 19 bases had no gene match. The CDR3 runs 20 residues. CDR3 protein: CAASVGFRPLLGDPTAQLFF. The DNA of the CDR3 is TGTGCAGCAAGCGTTGGGTTCCGGCCGTTACTGGGGGACCCGACAGCACAACTCTTCTTT.

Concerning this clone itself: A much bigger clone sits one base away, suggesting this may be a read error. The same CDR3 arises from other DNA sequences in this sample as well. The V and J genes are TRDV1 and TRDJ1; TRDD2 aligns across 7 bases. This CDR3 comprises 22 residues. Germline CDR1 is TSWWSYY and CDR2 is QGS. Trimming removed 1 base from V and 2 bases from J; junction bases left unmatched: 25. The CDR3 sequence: CALGEPFPTYWPARPGTDKLIF. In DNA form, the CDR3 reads TGTGCTCTTGGGGAACCTTTTCCTACTTACTGGCCCGCGAGGCCCGGGACCGATAAACTCATCTTT.

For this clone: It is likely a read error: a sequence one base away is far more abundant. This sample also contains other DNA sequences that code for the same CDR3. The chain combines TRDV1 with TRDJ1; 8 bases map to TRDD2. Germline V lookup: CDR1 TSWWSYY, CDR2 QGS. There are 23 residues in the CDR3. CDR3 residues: CALGEAGLPIPWGYRRPGSKLIF. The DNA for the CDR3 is TGTGCTCTCGGGGAGGCCGGCCTTCCTATACCCTGGGGTTACAGAAGACCCGGGTCTAAGCTCATCTTT.

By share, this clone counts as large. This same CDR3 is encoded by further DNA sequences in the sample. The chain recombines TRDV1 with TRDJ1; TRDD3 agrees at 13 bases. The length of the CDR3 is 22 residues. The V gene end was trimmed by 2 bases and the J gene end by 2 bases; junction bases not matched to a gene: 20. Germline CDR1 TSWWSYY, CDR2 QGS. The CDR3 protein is CALGETTAPYWGIRVGTDKLIF. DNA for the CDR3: TGTGCTCTTGGGGAAACTACGGCCCCGTACTGGGGGATACGGGTGGGGACCGATAAACTCATCTTT.

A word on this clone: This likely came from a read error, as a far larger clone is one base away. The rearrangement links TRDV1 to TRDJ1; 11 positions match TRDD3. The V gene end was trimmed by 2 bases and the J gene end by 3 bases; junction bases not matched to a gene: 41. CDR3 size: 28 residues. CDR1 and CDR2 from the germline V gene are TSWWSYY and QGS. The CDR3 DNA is TGTGCTCTTGGGGAATGTTTAGGGAAGATCGGGACACTGGGGGATATTGAGACGATACCAAAGTGCGCCGATAAACTCATCTTT. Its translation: CALGECLGKIGTLGDIETIPKCADKLIF.

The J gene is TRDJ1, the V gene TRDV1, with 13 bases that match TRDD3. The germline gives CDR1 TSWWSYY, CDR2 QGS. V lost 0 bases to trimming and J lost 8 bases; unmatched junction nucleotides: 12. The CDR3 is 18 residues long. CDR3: CALGELSKGYWGIRKLIF. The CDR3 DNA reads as TGTGCTCTTGGGGAACTAAGCAAGGGGTACTGGGGGATACGAAAACTCATCTTT.

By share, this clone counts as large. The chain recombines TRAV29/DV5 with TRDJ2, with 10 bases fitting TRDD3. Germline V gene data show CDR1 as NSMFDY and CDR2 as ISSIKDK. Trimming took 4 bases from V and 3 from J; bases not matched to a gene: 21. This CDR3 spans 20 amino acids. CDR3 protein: CAAEAFADLGDKGLTAQLFF. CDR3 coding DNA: TGTGCAGCAGAAGCGTTCGCCGACCTGGGGGATAAAGGACTGACAGCACAACTCTTCTTT.

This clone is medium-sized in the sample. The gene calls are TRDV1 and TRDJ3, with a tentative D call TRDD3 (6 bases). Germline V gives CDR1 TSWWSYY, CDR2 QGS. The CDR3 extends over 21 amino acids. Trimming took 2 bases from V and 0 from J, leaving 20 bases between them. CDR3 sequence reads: CALGEVQLLGLSSWDTRQMFF. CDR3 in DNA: TGTGCTCTTGGGGAAGTGCAGCTACTGGGTCTCAGCTCCTGGGACACCCGACAGATGTTTTTC.

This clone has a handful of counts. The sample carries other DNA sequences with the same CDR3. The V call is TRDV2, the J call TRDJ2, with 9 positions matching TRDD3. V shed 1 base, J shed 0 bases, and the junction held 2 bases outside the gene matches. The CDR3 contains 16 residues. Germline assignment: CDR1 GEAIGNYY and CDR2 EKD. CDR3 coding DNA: TGTGCCTGTGACACTGTGGGGGATACTTTGACAGCACAACTCTTCTTT. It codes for CACDTVGDTLTAQLFF.

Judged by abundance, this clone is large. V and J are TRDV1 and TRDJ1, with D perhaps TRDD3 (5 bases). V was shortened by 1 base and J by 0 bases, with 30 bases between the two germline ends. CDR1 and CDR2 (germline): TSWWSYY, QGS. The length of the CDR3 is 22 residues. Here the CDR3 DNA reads TGTGCTCTTGGGGAACGGGAGCAATTGGGCCTAAGAAGTTGGGGTTACACCGATAAACTCATCTTT. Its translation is CALGEREQLGLRSWGYTDKLIF.

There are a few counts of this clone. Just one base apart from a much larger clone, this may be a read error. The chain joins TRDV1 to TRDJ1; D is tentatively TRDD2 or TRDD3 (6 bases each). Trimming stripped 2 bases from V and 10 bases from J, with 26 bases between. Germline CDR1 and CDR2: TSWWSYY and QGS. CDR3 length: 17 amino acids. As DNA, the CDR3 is TGTGCTCTTGGGGAATCCTTCCCTATGTACTGGGCGGTGGGACTCATCTTT. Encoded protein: CALGESFPMYWAVGLIF.

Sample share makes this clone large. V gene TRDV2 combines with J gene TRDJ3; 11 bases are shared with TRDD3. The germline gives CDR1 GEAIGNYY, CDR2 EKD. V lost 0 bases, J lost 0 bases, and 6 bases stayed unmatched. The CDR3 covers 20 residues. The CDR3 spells CACDTVMGDTGSWDTRQMFF. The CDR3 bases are TGTGCCTGTGACACCGTAATGGGGGATACGGGCTCCTGGGACACCCGACAGATGTTTTTC.

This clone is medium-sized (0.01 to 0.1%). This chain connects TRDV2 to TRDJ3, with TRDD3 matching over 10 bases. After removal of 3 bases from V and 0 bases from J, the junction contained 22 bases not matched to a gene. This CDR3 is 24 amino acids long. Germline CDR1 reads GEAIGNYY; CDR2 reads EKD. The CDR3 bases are TGTGCCTGTGACCCGGCCGGGGGGATACGCGCCACTACATCAAGCTCCTGGGACACCCGACAGATGTTTTTC. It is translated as CACDPAGGIRATTSSSWDTRQMFF.

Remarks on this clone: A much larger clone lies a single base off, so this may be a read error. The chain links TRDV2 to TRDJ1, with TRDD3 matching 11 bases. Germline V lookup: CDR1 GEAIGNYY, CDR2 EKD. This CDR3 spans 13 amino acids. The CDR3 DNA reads TGTGCCTGTGGCACCTGGGGGATACATAAACTCATCTTT. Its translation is CACGTWGIHKLIF.

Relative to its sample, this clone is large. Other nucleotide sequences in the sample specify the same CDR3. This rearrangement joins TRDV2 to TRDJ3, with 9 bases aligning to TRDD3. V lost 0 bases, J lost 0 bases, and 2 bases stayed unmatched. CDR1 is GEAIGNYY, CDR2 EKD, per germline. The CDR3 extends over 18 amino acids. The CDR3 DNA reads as TGTGCCTGTGACACCGGGGGATACAACTCCTGGGACACCCGACAGATGTTTTTC. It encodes CACDTGGYNSWDTRQMFF.

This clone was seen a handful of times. In nucleotides, the CDR3 is TGTGCCTACGCTTCCTACCCACCCTTTACTGGGGGATACGCAGAGATTCAGGGCGATAAACTCATCTTT. It is translated as CAYASYPPFTGGYAEIQGDKLIF. The rearrangement joins TRDV3 to TRDJ1; the match to TRDD3 covers 13 bases. The CDR3 sequence is 23 residues long. The V gene's germline CDR1 is TVYSNPD and CDR2 GDNSRS (reference sequence). The junction had 33 bases not matched to a gene; V was cut back by 4 bases and J by 4 bases.

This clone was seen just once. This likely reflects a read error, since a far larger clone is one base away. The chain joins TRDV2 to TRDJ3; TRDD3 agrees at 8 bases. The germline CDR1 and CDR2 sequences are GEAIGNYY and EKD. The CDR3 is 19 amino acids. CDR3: CACDTVLGDQSWDTQQMFF. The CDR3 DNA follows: TGTGCCTGTGACACCGTGCTGGGGGACCAGTCCTGGGACACCCAACAGATGTTTTTC.

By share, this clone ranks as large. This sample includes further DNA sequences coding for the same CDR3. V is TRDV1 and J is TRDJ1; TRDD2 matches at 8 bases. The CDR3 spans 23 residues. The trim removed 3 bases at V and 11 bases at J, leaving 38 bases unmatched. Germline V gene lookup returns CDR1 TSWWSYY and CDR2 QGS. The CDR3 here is CALGEAGLPIPWGYRRPGSKLIF. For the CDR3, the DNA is TGTGCTCTTGGGGAGGCCGGCCTTCCTATACCCTGGGGTTACAGAAGACCCGGGTCTAAGCTCATCTTT.

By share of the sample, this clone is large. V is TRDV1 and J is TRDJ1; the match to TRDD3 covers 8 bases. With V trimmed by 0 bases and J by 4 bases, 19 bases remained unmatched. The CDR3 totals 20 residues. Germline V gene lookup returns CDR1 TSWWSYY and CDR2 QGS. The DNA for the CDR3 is TGTGCTCTTGGGGAACTTTTCCTTCCCCTACTGGGGGGTTGTCTCGATAAACTCATCTTT. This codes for CALGELFLPLLGGCLDKLIF.

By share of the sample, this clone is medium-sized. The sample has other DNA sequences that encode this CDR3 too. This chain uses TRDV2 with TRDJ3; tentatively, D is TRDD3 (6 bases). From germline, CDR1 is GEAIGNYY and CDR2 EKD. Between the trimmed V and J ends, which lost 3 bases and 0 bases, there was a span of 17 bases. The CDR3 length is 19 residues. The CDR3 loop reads CACDGTWGASSWDTRQMFF. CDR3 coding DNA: TGTGCCTGTGACGGGACGTGGGGGGCCAGCTCCTGGGACACCCGACAGATGTTTTTC.

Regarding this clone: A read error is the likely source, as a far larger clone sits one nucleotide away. CDR3 DNA: TGTGCTCTTGGGGAAATTACTGCGCCCTTGGGGGATCACACCGATAAACTCATCTTT. The encoded protein is CALGEITAPLGDHTDKLIF. The chain employs TRDV1 and TRDJ1; 8 nucleotides match TRDD3. CDR3 length: 19 amino acids. Germline trimming cut 2 bases from V and 0 bases from J; bases unmatched to any gene: 14. The germline gives CDR1 TSWWSYY, CDR2 QGS.

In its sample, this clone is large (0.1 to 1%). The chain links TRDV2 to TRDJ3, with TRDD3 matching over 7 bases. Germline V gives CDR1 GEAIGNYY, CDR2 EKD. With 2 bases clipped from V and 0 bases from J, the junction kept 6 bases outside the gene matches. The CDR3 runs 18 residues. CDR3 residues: CACDKVLGSSWDTRQMFF. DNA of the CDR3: TGTGCCTGTGACAAAGTACTGGGGAGCTCCTGGGACACCCGACAGATGTTTTTC.

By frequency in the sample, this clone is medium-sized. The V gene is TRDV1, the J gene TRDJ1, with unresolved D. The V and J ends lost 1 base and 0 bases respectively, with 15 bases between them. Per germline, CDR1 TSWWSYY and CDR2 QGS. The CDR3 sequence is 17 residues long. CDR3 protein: CALGEPYLTPYTDKLIF. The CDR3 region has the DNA TGTGCTCTTGGGGAACCGTACCTAACCCCTTACACCGATAAACTCATCTTT.

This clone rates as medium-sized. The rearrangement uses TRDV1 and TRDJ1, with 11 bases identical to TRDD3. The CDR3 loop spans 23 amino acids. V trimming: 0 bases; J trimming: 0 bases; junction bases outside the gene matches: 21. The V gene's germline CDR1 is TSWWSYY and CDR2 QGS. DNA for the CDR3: TGTGCTCTTGGGGAACTACTACCTTCCTACTGGGGGATAGAGCCTTCGTACACCGATAAACTCATCTTT. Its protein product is CALGELLPSYWGIEPSYTDKLIF.

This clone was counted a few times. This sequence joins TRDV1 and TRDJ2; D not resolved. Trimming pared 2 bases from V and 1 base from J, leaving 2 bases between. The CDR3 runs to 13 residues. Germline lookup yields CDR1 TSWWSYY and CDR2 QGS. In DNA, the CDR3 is TGTGCTCTTGGGGAAGTTTTGACAGCACAACTCTTCTTT. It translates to CALGEVLTAQLFF.